This entry lists 19 T cell receptor beta chains sequenced from one sample in a study of human T cells and chemical hapten exposure. Each CDR3 protein is one row after TCRdb ran MiXCR on the RACE reads. In the table there are some 70,000 distinct CDR3 sequences, 9% to 12% of which are singletons. Stated time point: patch test 2, 6 weeks after DPC sensitization. Specified treatment: therapeutic diphenylcyclopropenone sensitization with weekly scalp DPC. Sequencing was performed on whole blood, taken in connection with sensitization to the hapten diphenylcyclopropenone (DPC). These TCRs come from a woman aged 45-65 years with alopecia areata. Some clones in this sample may be carry-over from other donors' samples.

This clonotype occurred many times. The J gene is TRBJ2-5, the V gene TRBV5-3; 10 bases match TRBD2. Being an ORF, TRBV5-3 has a function that is uncertain. The CDR3 sequence is 19 residues long. The J segment lost 6 bases and the V segment lost 4 bases, leaving 21 bases of the junction unmatched. CDR3 nucleotides: TGTGCCAGAAGCCCGGTAGGGCTAGCGGGAGACAGTTGCGTAAAGACCCAGTACTTC. Translated, it gives CARSPVGLAGDSCVKTQYF.

The rearrangement joins TRBV6-5 to TRBJ1-1; D gene ambiguous. CDR1 is MNHEY and CDR2 is SVGAGI in the germline V gene. There are 16 residues in the CDR3. Trimming took off 7 bases at V and 0 bases at J, with 18 bases between the two ends. CDR3 amino acids: CASIEKTDFLNTEAFF. CDR3 nucleotides: TGTGCCAGCATCGAGAAAACGGACTTCCTGAACACTGAAGCTTTCTTT.

This clonotype came up many times. The V gene is TRBV5-6, the J gene TRBJ1-6; 12 bases are a match to TRBD1. CDR1 and CDR2 (germline): SGHDT, YYEEEE. There are 18 residues in the CDR3. V dropped 4 bases and J dropped 8; count of bases not matched to a gene: 13. DNA of the CDR3: TGTGCCAGCAGCGCGGGACAGGGGGCGTTTACTTCTTATTCACCCCTCCACTTT. Amino acids: CASSAGQGAFTSYSPLHF.

This clonotype was seen more than once but under ten times. This chain connects TRBV7-6 to TRBJ1-6, with a weak D call TRBD1 (5 bases). The V gene lost 1 base and the J gene lost 2 bases, with 6 bases spanning the gap. Per germline, CDR1 SGHVS and CDR2 FNYEAQ. The CDR3 covers 15 residues. The CDR3: CASSLEGAYNSPLHF. CDR3 in DNA: TGTGCCAGCAGCTTAGAAGGGGCCTATAATTCACCCCTCCACTTT.

Only a few counts were recorded for this clonotype. The chain carries TRBV29-1 and TRBJ2-3; possible D gene TRBD2, 6 bases. Germline V gene sequence: CDR1 SQVTM, CDR2 ANQGSEA. Deletions cut 3 bases from V and 0 bases from J, with 16 bases between. The CDR3 has 16 residues. This CDR3 is CSVDVLAKGSTDTQYF. CDR3 bases: TGCAGCGTTGATGTCCTAGCGAAGGGAAGCACAGATACGCAGTATTTT.

The rearrangement links TRBV5-1 to TRBJ2-3; TRBD1 matches at 12 bases. Trimming removed 1 base from V and 4 bases from J; junction bases left unmatched: 4. The germline CDR1 and CDR2 sequences are SGHRS and YFSETQ. The length of the CDR3 is 16 residues. CDR3 sequence: CASSLRGQGAPDTQYF. CDR3 nucleotides: TGCGCCAGCAGCTTGAGGGGACAGGGGGCCCCAGATACGCAGTATTTT.

Many counts were recorded for this clonotype. DNA of the CDR3: TGCAGCGTTGTGGGTACAGGGGCTGAAGCTTTCTTT. Translated, it gives CSVVGTGAEAFF. This chain connects TRBV29-1 to TRBJ1-1; 7 bases match TRBD1. The ends lost 4 bases at V and 6 bases at J; junction bases unmatched: 5. The germline CDR1 and CDR2 sequences are SQVTM and ANQGSEA. The CDR3 sequence is 12 residues long.

Many counts were recorded for this clonotype. This chain joins TRBV7-9 and TRBJ2-7, with D possibly TRBD2 on 6 matching bases. V was trimmed by 8 bases and J by 5 bases, leaving 19 bases between them. The CDR3 contains 14 residues. Per the germline V gene, CDR1 is SEHNR and CDR2 is FQNEAQ (reference sequence). This chain's CDR3 is CASVKTQGGDEQYF. In nucleotides, the CDR3 is TGTGCCAGCGTCAAGACGCAGGGCGGGGACGAGCAGTACTTC.

This clonotype was found a few times. V usage is TRBV2 and J usage is TRBJ2-1; TRBD2 agrees at 11 bases. The CDR3 is made up of 17 amino acids. J lost 5 bases, V lost 5 bases, and 11 bases had no gene match. CDR1 is SNHLY and CDR2 is FYNNEI in the germline V gene. The CDR3 is CASSQRRGLAVNNEQFF. CDR3 coding DNA: TGTGCCAGCAGTCAGCGGCGGGGACTAGCGGTAAACAATGAGCAGTTCTTC.

The chain uses TRBV7-2 and TRBJ2-2; D perhaps matches TRBD2 (5 bases). Germline lookup yields CDR1 SGHTA and CDR2 FQGNSA. The ends were cut back, 1 base at V and 4 bases at J, with 7 bases in the middle. The CDR3 contains 14 residues. The CDR3 region is CASSLERGTGELFF. Here the CDR3 DNA reads TGTGCCAGCAGCTTAGAACGGGGCACCGGGGAGCTGTTTTTT.

This clonotype appeared once. It may be a read error: a sequence one base away is much more abundant. The chain recombines TRBV1 with TRBJ2-5; no DNA check was done on the table's D call, TRBD2. TRBV1 is designated a pseudogene. CDR3 length: 13 residues. CDR3 sequence reads: CTSSAAVQEDQYF. The DNA of the CDR3 is TGCACCAGCTCCGCAGCGGTTCAAGAAGACCAGTACTTC.

In its sample, this clonotype was seen many times. V usage is TRBV20-1 and J usage is TRBJ1-4; D is ambiguous. Germline assignment: CDR1 DFQATT and CDR2 SNEGSKA (reference sequence). CDR3 size: 15 residues. Trimming removed 2 bases from V and 5 bases from J, with 15 bases in between. CDR3 in DNA: TGCAGTGCTAGACAGGACCTAAACTCCAATGAAAAACTGTTTTTT. Residues: CSARQDLNSNEKLFF.

The sample holds a few counts of this clonotype. V is TRBV7-3 and J is TRBJ2-2; D ambiguous. The germline CDR1 and CDR2 sequences are SGHTA and FQGTGA. V lost 5 bases to trimming and J lost 2 bases, with 9 bases between them. The CDR3 covers 14 residues. CDR3 nucleotide sequence: TGTGCCAGCAGCCAATTCGGTAACACCGGGGAGCTGTTTTTT. Amino acid sequence: CASSQFGNTGELFF.

A note on this clonotype: Possible read error: a much larger clone is one base away. The J gene is TRBJ2-1, the V gene TRBV18; D is unresolved. Germline V gives CDR1 KGHSH, CDR2 LQKENI. This CDR3 spans 15 amino acids. CDR3 amino acids: CASAKDGNSNNEQFF. In DNA, the CDR3 is TGTGCCAGCGCGAAGGACGGAAACTCCAACAATGAGCAGTTCTTC.

This chain connects TRBV14 to TRBJ2-1; TRBD2 matches at 10 bases. Germline V lookup: CDR1 SGHDN, CDR2 FVKESK. Germline trimming cut 4 bases from V and 2 bases from J; bases unmatched to any gene: 14. CDR3 size: 19 residues. The DNA of the CDR3 is TGTGCCAGCAGCCCGGGATATAGCGGGAGGATGGTCCCCTACAATGAGCAGTTCTTC. Its translation is CASSPGYSGRMVPYNEQFF.

This clonotype appeared many times. The rearrangement joins TRBV29-1 to TRBJ1-1; 7 positions agree with TRBD1. CDR1 and CDR2 (germline): SQVTM, ANQGSEA. There are 13 residues in the CDR3. Unmatched junction bases numbered 5, after V lost 7 bases and J lost 0 bases. DNA of the CDR3: TGCAGCGCCGAGACAGGGATGAACACTGAAGCTTTCTTT. Amino acids: CSAETGMNTEAFF. Based on the CDR3 plus reference TRBV29-1 and TRBJ1-1, the full variable domain is SAVISQKPSRDICQRGTSLTIQCQVDSQVTMMFWYRQQPGQSLTLIATANQGSEATYESGFVIDKFPISRPNLTFSTLTVSNMSPEDSSIYLCSAETGMNTEAFFGQGTRLTVV.

This clonotype was found many times. The chain employs TRBV18 and TRBJ1-3; 9 nucleotides agree with TRBD1. The CDR3 runs to 16 residues. V lost 3 bases to trimming and J lost 2 bases; unmatched junction nucleotides: 5. Per the germline V gene, CDR1 is KGHSH and CDR2 is LQKENI. The CDR3 spells CASSPGQGGTGNTIYF. The CDR3 DNA sequence: TGTGCCAGCTCACCGGGACAGGGAGGGACTGGAAACACCATATATTTT.

The chain carries TRBV11-2 and TRBJ1-1, with no clear D. Germline V gene data show CDR1 as SGHAT and CDR2 as FQNNGV. CDR3 size: 13 residues. Deletions cut 8 bases from V and 2 bases from J, with 12 bases between. The CDR3 loop reads CASALLENTEAFF. In nucleotides, the CDR3 is TGTGCCAGCGCCCTGTTAGAAAACACTGAAGCTTTCTTT.

This clonotype was seen repeatedly, ten times or more. The chain links TRBV7-2 to TRBJ1-4; D gene unclear. V dropped 7 bases and J dropped 1 base, with 10 bases sitting between them. The CDR3 runs to 14 residues. Germline CDR1 SGHTA, CDR2 FQGNSA. The CDR3 loop is CASTTGRTNEKLFF. The CDR3 bases are TGTGCCAGCACTACCGGTCGAACTAATGAAAAACTGTTTTTT.